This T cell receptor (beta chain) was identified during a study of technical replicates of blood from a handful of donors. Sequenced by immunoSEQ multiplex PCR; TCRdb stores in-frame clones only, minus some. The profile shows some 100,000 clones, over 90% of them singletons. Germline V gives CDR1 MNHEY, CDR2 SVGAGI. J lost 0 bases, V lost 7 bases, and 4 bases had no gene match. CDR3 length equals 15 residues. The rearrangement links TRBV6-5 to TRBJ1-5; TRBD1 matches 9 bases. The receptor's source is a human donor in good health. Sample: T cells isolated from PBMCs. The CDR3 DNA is TGTGCCAGCACACAGACAGGGGGTAGCAATCAGCCCCAGCATTTT. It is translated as CASTQTGGSNQPQHF.